The rows below give T cell receptor beta chains drawn from one sample of a study of blood T cell repertoires in COVID-19. Clones were read by immunoSEQ multiplex PCR, and TCRdb kept only the in-frame ones, dropping some. Altogether approximately 130,000 clones are present, roughly 91% being singletons, with the ten largest covering over 1.5%. Sequenced: peripheral blood. Source of these receptors: a human donor in a cohort sampled during active COVID-19. Each CDR3 is given with its conserved first and last residue. The D gene is left open where the match is weak. Size is omitted from some rows. Given values are once, few, many or a class for expanded clones.

>.|TRBJ1-5|15|TRBV6-6|.
TGTGCCAGCCGCGGGCCGGGGTCGGGCAATCAGCCCCAGCATTTT
CASRGPGSGNQPQHF
>TRBD2|TRBJ2-3|16|TRBV6-1|.
TGTGCCAGCAGTGGTGGACTAGCGGCTAGCACAGATACGCAGTATTTT
CASSGGLAASTDTQYF
>.|TRBJ2-5|16|TRBV2|once
TGTGCCAGCAGTGAAGATGGGCCTACAAACCAAGAGACCCAGTACTTC
CASSEDGPTNQETQYF
>TRBD1|TRBJ1-2|11|TRBV6-5|.
TGTGCCACCGGGACAGGTCGGGGCTACACCTTC
CATGTGRGYTF
>TRBD1|TRBJ2-3|16|TRBV7-7|.
TGTGCTAGCAGCCCTACCGGGACAGGGATAGCAGATACGCAGTATTTT
CASSPTGTGIADTQYF
>.|TRBJ2-1|13|TRBV7-9|.
TGTGCCAGCAGCTTAGGCCAGGGTCAGACGCAGTTCTTC
CASSLGQGQTQFF
>.|TRBJ2-3|13|TRBV29-1|.
TGCAGCGTTGGCGGCAGGGGAGCAGATACGCAGTATTTT
CSVGGRGADTQYF
>.|TRBJ1-1|14|TRBV2|.
TGTGCCAGCAGTGAAGCGGGAGATGCCACTGAAGCTTTCTTT
CASSEAGDATEAFF
>TRBD2|TRBJ2-1|16|TRBV2|.
TGTGCCAGCAGTGCGACAATAGCGGGACCTTACAATGAGCAGTTCTTC
CASSATIAGPYNEQFF
>TRBD1|TRBJ2-7|14|TRBV7-8|.
TGTGCCAGCAGCTCGGGGACAGGGGGCTACGAGCAGTACTTC
CASSSGTGGYEQYF
>TRBD2|TRBJ2-7|13|TRBV6-5|once
TGTGCCAGCAGCGAGCGGGATCCCTACGAGCAGTACTTC
CASSERDPYEQYF
>.|TRBJ1-1|13|TRBV19|.
TGTGCCAGTAGTGTGACAGCGAACACTGAAGCTTTCTTT
CASSVTANTEAFF
>.|TRBJ2-4|16|TRBV5-5|.
TGTGCCAGCAGCGCAACCGGGACACTAGCCAAAAACATTCAGTACTTC
CASSATGTLAKNIQYF
>.|TRBJ2-2|13|TRBV2|.
TGTGCCAGCAGAACTACTTACACCGGGGAGCTGTTTTTT
CASRTTYTGELFF
>TRBD1|TRBJ2-5|14|TRBV9|.
TGTGCCAGCAGCGTGACAGGGTTCCAAGAGACCCAGTACTTC
CASSVTGFQETQYF
>.|TRBJ2-5|13|TRBV10-2|.
TGCGCCAGCAGTGAGTGGCTAGGAGAGACCCAGTACTTC
CASSEWLGETQYF
>.|TRBJ2-7|14|TRBV4-2|.
TGTGCCAGCAGCTCCTCTCTAGCGCACCTCGAGCAGTACTTC
CASSSSLAHLEQYF
>.|TRBJ1-1|16|TRBV7-6|.
TGTGCCAGCAGCTTAGTCGTGGGGGGGGAGAACACTGAAGCTTTCTTT
CASSLVVGGENTEAFF
>TRBD2|TRBJ2-3|18|TRBV6-1|.
TGTGCCAGCAGTGAATACCTGCCTGGGACTAGCGGAGTAGATACGCAGTATTTT
CASSEYLPGTSGVDTQYF
>.|TRBJ2-5|15|TRBV28|.
TGTGCCAGCAGTCCCCCCCGGCAGGCAGGCGTGACCCAGTACTTC
CASSPPRQAGVTQYF
>.|TRBJ2-3|12|TRBV7-2|.
TGTGCCAGCAGCCCACTAGCAGATACGCAGTATTTT
CASSPLADTQYF
>TRBD1|TRBJ2-7|16|TRBV5-5|.
TGTGCCAGCAGCCCGGACTCGGGGACAGGGACGCGAGAGCAGTACTTC
CASSPDSGTGTREQYF
>TRBD2|TRBJ2-1|15|TRBV10-3|.
TGTGCCATCGGGACTAGCGGGAGGACTTACAATGAGCAGTTCTTC
CAIGTSGRTYNEQFF
>.|TRBJ1-2|13|TRBV6-5|.
TGTGCCAGCAGCCAGACGGGAGGTTATGGCTACACCTTC
CASSQTGGYGYTF
>.|TRBJ2-1|15|TRBV28|once
TGTGCCAGCAGTTGGGTGGGGCGGCAGTTCAATGAGCAGTTCTTC
CASSWVGRQFNEQFF
>.|TRBJ1-5|14|TRBV4-2|.
TGTGCCAGCAGCCAAGCAACAGGCCTACAGCCCCAGCATTTT
CASSQATGLQPQHF
>.|TRBJ1-3|15|TRBV5-6|many
TGTGCCAGCAGCCCCTGGGCAGGGTCTGGAAACACCATATATTTT
CASSPWAGSGNTIYF
>.|TRBJ2-3|16|TRBV25-1|.
TGTGCCAGCAGTGAATTCGGAATGGACTACGGTGATACGCAGTATTTT
CASSEFGMDYGDTQYF
>TRBD1|TRBJ1-2|15|TRBV5-1|.
TGCGCCAGCAGCTTGGTCTCAGGGGGACGTTATGGCTACACCTTC
CASSLVSGGRYGYTF
>.|TRBJ1-1|15|TRBV14|.
TGTGCCAGCAGCCAAGGGGGCGCGTTGGCCACTGAAGCTTTCTTT
CASSQGGALATEAFF
>TRBD1|TRBJ1-5|15|TRBV18|.
TGTGCCAGCTCACCTGGGACAGGGGAAAGTCAGCCCCAGCATTTT
CASSPGTGESQPQHF
>TRBD2|TRBJ2-7|16|TRBV28|.
TGTGCCAGCAGTTTATCTGGGACTAGCGCCAGCTACGAGCAGTACTTC
CASSLSGTSASYEQYF
>.|TRBJ1-1|13|TRBV12-3/TRBV12-4|.
TGTGCCAGCAGCTCCAGTGGATGGAGTGAAGCTTTCTTT
CASSSSGWSEAFF
>TRBD2|TRBJ2-7|18|TRBV5-1|.
TGCGCCAGCAGCTTCGGGACTAGCGGGGGGTGGGGGCTAAACGAGCAGTACTTC
CASSFGTSGGWGLNEQYF
>TRBD1|TRBJ2-7|15|TRBV7-8|.
TGTGCCAGCAGCTTAGGGGACAGGGGGCCCTACGAGCAGTACTTC
CASSLGDRGPYEQYF
>.|TRBJ2-7|15|TRBV28|.
TGTGCCAGCAGCCGCCCCAGGAGGGCGGGTAACGAGCAGTACTTC
CASSRPRRAGNEQYF
>.|TRBJ2-1|13|TRBV7-2|.
TGTGCCAGCAGCTTATCCTTTTCCGTTGAGCAGTTCTTC
CASSLSFSVEQFF
>TRBD1|TRBJ2-7|16|TRBV2|.
TGTGCCAGCAGCCTTTACAGGGGGTACAGCTCCTACGAGCAGTACTTC
CASSLYRGYSSYEQYF
>TRBD1|TRBJ2-2|16|TRBV7-7|.
TGTGCTAGCAGCTTAAGTGGGACAGGGATCACCGGGGAGCTGTTTTTT
CASSLSGTGITGELFF
>TRBD1|TRBJ1-2|15|TRBV19|.
TGTGCCAGTAGAAAAGGGACAGCCCGTTTCTATGGCTACACCTTC
CASRKGTARFYGYTF
>.|TRBJ2-3|15|TRBV19|.
TGTGCCAGTAGTAGTTTGCTAGTGAGCACAGATACGCAGTATTTT
CASSSLLVSTDTQYF
>TRBD2|TRBJ2-7|15|TRBV5-1|.
TGCGCCAGCAGCTTGGGTCGACTAGCGGGAGGCGAGCAGTACTTC
CASSLGRLAGGEQYF
>TRBD2|TRBJ2-3|16|TRBV25-1|.
TGTGCCAGCAGTGAATATAGCGGGAGGGGGGGAGATACGCAGTATTTT
CASSEYSGRGGDTQYF
>TRBD1|TRBJ1-1|14|TRBV5-1|.
TGCGCCAGCAGCACTGGACAGGGTTTGGCTGAAGCTTTCTTT
CASSTGQGLAEAFF
>TRBD1|TRBJ2-2|16|TRBV9|.
TGTGCCAGCAGCGTAGCTGCGGGGACAGGCACCGGGGAGCTGTTTTTT
CASSVAAGTGTGELFF
>TRBD1|TRBJ1-1|16|TRBV28|.
TGTGCCAGCAGACCCCGGACAGGGCTGAGGAACACTGAAGCTTTCTTT
CASRPRTGLRNTEAFF
>TRBD2|TRBJ2-3|15|TRBV2|few
TGTGCCAGCAGTATAGCGGGAGGTAGGGCAGATACGCAGTATTTT
CASSIAGGRADTQYF
>TRBD1|TRBJ1-3|15|TRBV15|.
TGTGCCACCAGCATAGACAGGGCCCCTGGAAACACCATATATTTT
CATSIDRAPGNTIYF
>.|TRBJ1-6|16|TRBV5-1|once
TGCGCCAGCAGCTTGGAAAGGCGACGGGATAATTCACCCCTCCACTTT
CASSLERRRDNSPLHF
>TRBD2|TRBJ2-1|15|TRBV5-4|.
TGTGCCAGCAGCTTGGTAGCGGGGGGCGACAATGAGCAGTTCTTC
CASSLVAGGDNEQFF
>.|TRBJ2-2|15|TRBV5-4|once
TGTGCCAGCAGCTTAGTAGCGGAGAACACCGGGGAGCTGTTTTTT
CASSLVAENTGELFF
>TRBD1|TRBJ2-2|15|TRBV2|.
TGTGCCAGCAGCCCGGAGACAGGGAGCACCGGGGAGCTGTTTTTT
CASSPETGSTGELFF
>TRBD1|TRBJ2-1|19|TRBV18|once
TGTGCCAGCTCATCGTCCGGGACAGGGGGCCCCAGCTCCTACAATGAGCAGTTCTTC
CASSSSGTGGPSSYNEQFF